This TCR beta chain was recorded in a study of blood T cell repertoires in COVID-19. The table came from immunoSEQ multiplex PCR; TCRdb's copy has only in-frame clones and leaves some out. This sample has some 490,000 clones; about 85% occur once, and the top ten carry 8% to 9.5%. The source of this sequence is a woman aged 55-75 years who had recovered from COVID-19. The sequenced sample was PBMCs or T cells enriched from blood (not recorded which).

The CDR3 DNA reads as TGCAGCGTTGAAGGTCTCCAGGGGGCCCGCAATAACTATGGCTACACCTTC. Translating it yields CSVEGLQGARNNYGYTF. This chain links TRBV29-1 with TRBJ1-2, with 8 bases lining up with TRBD1. This CDR3 spans 17 amino acids. V trimming: 1 base; J trimming: 1 base; junction bases outside the gene matches: 11. From germline, CDR1 is SQVTM and CDR2 ANQGSEA.